The T cell receptor (beta chain) described here comes from a study of blood T cell repertoires in COVID-19. The germline gives CDR1 GTSNPN, CDR2 SVGIG (reference sequence). This CDR3 region has 13 residues. Deletions cut 0 bases from V and 8 bases from J, with 8 bases between. Sequenced by immunoSEQ multiplex PCR; TCRdb stores in-frame clones only, minus some. The repertoire holds just over 650,000 clones, with around 90% as singletons. This sequence originates from a woman younger than 35 with acute or convalescent COVID-19. The specimen sequenced was peripheral blood. The J gene is TRBJ1-6, the V gene TRBV30, with unresolved D. The chain's CDR3 is CAWSVWEDSPLHF. Here the CDR3 DNA reads TGTGCCTGGAGTGTCTGGGAGGATTCACCCCTCCACTTT. The full variable domain, rest sourced from reference TRBV30 and TRBJ1-6, is SQTIHQWPATLVQPVGSPLSLECTVEGTSNPNLYWYRQAAGRGLQLLFYSVGIGQISSEVPQNLSASRPQDRQFILSSKKLLLSDSGFYLCAWSVWEDSPLHFGNGTRLTVT.